This TCR beta chain was recorded in a study of spatial heterogeneity in lung cancer. TCRdb analysed the 5' RACE reads with MiXCR anew, one entry per CDR3 protein. In the table there are 40,000 to 45,000 distinct CDR3 sequences, roughly an eighth of which are singletons. The sample holds a few counts of this clonotype. The time point here: sample taken at primary tumor resection. Whole RNA was taken from tumor, nontumor lung or frozen PBMC; it was then sequenced unsorted. Samples came from some 73 TRACERx patients with untreated early-stage lung cancer. The sequencing here drew on PBMCs, taken at surgery. The source is a male donor with early-stage non-small cell lung cancer.

Here the CDR3 DNA reads TGCGCCAGCAGCCAAGATCACGGAGGGATTAATTTCTATAACACCATATATTTT. Its protein product is CASSQDHGGINFYNTIYF. The rearrangement joins TRBV4-3 to TRBJ1-3, with D uncertain. The CDR3 contains 18 residues. V was shortened by 0 bases and J by 7 bases, with 22 bases between the two germline ends. From germline, CDR1 is LGHNA and CDR2 YSLEER.